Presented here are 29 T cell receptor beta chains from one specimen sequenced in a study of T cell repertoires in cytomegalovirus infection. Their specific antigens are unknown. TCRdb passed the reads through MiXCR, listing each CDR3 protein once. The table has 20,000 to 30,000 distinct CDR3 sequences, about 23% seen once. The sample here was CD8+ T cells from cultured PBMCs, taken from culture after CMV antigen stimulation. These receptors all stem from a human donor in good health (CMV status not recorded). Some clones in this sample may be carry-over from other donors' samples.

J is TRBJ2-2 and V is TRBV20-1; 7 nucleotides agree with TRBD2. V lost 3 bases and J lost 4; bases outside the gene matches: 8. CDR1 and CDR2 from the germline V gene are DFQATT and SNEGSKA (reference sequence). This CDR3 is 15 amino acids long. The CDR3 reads CSASQASGATGELFF. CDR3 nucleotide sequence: TGCAGTGCTAGCCAAGCTAGCGGCGCCACCGGGGAGCTGTTTTTT.

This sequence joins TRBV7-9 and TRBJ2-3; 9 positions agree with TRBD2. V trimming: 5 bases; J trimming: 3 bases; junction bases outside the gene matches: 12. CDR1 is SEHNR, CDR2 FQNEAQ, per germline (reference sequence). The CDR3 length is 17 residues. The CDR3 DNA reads TGTGCCAGCAGCCCCGGAGGGTCTAGCGGGGCGACAGATACGCAGTATTTT. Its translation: CASSPGGSSGATDTQYF.

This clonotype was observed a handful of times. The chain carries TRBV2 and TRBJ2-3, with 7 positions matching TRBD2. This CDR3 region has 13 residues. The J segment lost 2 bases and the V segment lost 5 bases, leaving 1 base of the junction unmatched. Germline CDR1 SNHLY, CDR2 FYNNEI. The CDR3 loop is CASSRDYTDTQYF. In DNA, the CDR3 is TGTGCCAGCAGTCGGGACTACACAGATACGCAGTATTTT. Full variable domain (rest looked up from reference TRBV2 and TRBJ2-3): EPEVTQTPSHQVTQMGQEVILRCVPISNHLYFYWYRQILGQKVEFLVSFYNNEISEKSEIFDDQFSVERPDGSNFTLKIRSTKLEDSAMYFCASSRDYTDTQYFGPGTRLTVL.

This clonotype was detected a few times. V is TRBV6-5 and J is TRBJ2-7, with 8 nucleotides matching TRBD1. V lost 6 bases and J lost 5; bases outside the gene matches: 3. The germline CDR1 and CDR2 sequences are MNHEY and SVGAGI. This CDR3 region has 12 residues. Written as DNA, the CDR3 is TGTGCCAGCAGCATACAGGGGGACGAGCAGTACTTC. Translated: CASSIQGDEQYF.

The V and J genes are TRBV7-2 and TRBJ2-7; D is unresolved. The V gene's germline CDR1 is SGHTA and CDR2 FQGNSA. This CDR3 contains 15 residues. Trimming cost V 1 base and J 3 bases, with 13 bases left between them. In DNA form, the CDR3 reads TGTGCCAGCAGCTTAGTTCGGACCCGGTTCTACGAGCAGTACTTC. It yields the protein CASSLVRTRFYEQYF.

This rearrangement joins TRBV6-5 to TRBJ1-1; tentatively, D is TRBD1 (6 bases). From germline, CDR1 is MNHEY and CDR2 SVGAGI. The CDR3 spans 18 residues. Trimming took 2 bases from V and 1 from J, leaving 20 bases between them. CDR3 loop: CASSYPEGGGTGNTEAFF. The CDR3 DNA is TGTGCCAGCAGTTACCCCGAAGGTGGGGGCACAGGGAACACTGAAGCTTTCTTT.

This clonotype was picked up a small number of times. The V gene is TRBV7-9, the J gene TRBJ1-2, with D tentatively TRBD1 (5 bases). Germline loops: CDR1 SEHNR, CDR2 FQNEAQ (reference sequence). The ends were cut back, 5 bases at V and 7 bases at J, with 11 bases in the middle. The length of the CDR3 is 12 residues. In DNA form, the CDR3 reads TGTGCCAGCAGCGCCCTTGGGGGTGGCTACACCTTC. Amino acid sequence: CASSALGGGYTF.

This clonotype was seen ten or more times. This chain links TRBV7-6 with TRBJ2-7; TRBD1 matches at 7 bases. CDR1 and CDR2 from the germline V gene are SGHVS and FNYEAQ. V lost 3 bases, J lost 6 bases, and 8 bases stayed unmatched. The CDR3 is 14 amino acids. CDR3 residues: CASSLTGTETEQYF. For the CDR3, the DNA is TGTGCCAGCAGCTTGACCGGGACAGAAACCGAGCAGTACTTC.

For the CDR3, the DNA is TGTGCCATCAGTGCGGGGGAAAATCAGCCCCAGCATTTT. It translates to CAISAGENQPQHF. The chain joins TRBV10-3 to TRBJ1-5, with D perhaps TRBD1 (5 bases). V lost 4 bases and J 4 bases, leaving 8 bases between the germline ends. The CDR3 is 13 residues long. CDR1 and CDR2 (germline): ENHRY, SYGVKD.

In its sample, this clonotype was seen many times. The CDR3 DNA is TGTGCCAGCAGCTCACAGTACTCGGGAACACCCCAGCACCTAATGGGAAACACCATATATTTT. Translating gives CASSSQYSGTPQHLMGNTIYF. This chain links TRBV12-3 or TRBV12-4 with TRBJ1-3; D is undetermined. The CDR3 is made up of 21 amino acids. Trimming took 6 bases from V and 4 from J, leaving 34 bases between them.

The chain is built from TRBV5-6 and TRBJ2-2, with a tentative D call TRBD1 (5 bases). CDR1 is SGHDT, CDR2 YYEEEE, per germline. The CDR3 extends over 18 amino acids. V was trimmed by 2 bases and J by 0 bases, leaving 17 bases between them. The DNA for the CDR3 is TGTGCCAGCAGCTTTGCGACAGTACCACTTTCGAACACCGGGGAGCTGTTTTTT. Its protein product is CASSFATVPLSNTGELFF.

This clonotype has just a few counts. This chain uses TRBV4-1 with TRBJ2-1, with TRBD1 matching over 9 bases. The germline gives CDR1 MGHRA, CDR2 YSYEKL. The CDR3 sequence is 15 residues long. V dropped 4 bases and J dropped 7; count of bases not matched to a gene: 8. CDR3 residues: CASSPGTGFGNEQFF. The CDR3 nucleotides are TGCGCCAGCAGCCCGGGGACAGGGTTCGGTAATGAGCAGTTCTTC.

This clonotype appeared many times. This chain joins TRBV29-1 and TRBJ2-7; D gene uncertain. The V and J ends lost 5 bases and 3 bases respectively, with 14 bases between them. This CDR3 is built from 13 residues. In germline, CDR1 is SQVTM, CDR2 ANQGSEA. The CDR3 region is CSVQVIGIYEQYF. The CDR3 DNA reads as TGCAGCGTTCAGGTAATTGGCATCTACGAGCAGTACTTC.

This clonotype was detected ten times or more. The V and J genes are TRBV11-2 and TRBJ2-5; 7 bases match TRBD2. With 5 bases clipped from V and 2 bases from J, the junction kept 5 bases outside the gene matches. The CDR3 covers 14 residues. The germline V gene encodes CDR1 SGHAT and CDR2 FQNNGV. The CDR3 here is CASSPRLAQETQYF. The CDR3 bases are TGTGCCAGCAGCCCCAGACTAGCTCAAGAGACCCAGTACTTC.

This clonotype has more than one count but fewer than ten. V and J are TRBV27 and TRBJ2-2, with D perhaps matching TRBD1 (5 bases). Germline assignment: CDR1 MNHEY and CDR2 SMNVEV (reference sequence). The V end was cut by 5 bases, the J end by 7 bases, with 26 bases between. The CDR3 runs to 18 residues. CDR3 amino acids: CASSPRHPTGIRVGELFF. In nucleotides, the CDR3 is TGTGCCAGCAGTCCTAGACACCCCACAGGAATCCGAGTCGGGGAGCTGTTTTTT.

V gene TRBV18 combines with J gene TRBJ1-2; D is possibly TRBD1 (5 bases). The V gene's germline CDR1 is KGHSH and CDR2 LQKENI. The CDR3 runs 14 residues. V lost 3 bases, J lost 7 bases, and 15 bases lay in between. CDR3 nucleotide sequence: TGTGCCAGCTCACCGGGTGGCTCGGGGCTTGGCTACACCTTC. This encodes CASSPGGSGLGYTF.

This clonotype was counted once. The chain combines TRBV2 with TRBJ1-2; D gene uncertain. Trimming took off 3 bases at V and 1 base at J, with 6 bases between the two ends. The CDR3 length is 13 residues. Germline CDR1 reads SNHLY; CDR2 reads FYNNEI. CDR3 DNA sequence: TGTGCCAGCAGTGAGGGGAGTAACTATGGCTACACCTTC. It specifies CASSEGSNYGYTF.

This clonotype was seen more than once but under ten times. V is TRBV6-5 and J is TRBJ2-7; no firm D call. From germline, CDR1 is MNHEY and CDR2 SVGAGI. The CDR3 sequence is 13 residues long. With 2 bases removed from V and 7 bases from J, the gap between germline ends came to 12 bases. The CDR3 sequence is CASSYVRSEEQYF. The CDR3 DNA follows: TGTGCCAGCAGTTACGTCAGATCGGAAGAGCAGTACTTC.

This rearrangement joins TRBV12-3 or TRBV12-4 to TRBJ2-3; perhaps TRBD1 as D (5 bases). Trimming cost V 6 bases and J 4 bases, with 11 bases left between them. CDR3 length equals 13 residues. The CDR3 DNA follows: TGTGCCAGCAGCCCGACAGCGTCAGATACGCAGTATTTT. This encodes CASSPTASDTQYF.

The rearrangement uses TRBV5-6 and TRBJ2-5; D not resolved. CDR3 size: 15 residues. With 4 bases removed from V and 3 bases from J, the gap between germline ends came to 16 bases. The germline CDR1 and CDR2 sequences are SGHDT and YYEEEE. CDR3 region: CASSTARVQKETQYF. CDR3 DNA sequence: TGTGCCAGCAGCACTGCACGGGTTCAGAAAGAGACCCAGTACTTC.

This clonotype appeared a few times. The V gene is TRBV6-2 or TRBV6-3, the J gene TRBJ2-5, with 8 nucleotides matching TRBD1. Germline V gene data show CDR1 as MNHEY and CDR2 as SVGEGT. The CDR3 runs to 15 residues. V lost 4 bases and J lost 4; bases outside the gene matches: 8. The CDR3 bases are TGTGCCAGCAGTTTAGGACAGGGCGAGTCAGAGACCCAGTACTTC. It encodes CASSLGQGESETQYF.

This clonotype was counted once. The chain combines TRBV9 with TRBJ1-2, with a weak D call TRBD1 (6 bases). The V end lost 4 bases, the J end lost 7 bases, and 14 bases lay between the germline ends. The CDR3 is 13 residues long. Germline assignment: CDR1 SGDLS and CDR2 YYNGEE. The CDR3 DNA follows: TGTGCCAGCAGCCTTAACAGGGAGTCTGGCTACACCTTC. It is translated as CASSLNRESGYTF.

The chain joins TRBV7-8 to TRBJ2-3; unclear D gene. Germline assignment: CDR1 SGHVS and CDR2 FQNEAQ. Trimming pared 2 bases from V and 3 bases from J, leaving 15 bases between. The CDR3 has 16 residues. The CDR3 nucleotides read TGTGCCAGCAGCTTAAACACTAACCTCCAGACAGATACGCAGTATTTT. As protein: CASSLNTNLQTDTQYF.

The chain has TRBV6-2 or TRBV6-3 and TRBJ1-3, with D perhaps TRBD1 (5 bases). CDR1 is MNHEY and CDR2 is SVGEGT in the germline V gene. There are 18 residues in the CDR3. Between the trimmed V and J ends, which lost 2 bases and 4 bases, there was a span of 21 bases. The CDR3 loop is CASSYGADSLVSGNTIYF. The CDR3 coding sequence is TGTGCCAGCAGTTACGGGGCGGATTCCCTCGTATCAGGAAACACCATATATTTT.

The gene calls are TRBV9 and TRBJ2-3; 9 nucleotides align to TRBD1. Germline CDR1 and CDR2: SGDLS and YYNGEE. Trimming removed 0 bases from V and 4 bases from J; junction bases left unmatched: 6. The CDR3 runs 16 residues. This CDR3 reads CASSVGLQGAADTQYF. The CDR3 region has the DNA TGTGCCAGCAGCGTAGGCCTACAGGGGGCGGCAGATACGCAGTATTTT.

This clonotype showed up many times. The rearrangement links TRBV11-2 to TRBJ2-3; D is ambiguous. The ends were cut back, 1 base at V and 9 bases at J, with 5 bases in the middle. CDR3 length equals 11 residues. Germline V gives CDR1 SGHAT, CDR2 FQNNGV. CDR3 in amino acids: CASSLGYTQYF. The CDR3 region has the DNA TGTGCCAGCAGCTTAGGATACACGCAGTATTTT.

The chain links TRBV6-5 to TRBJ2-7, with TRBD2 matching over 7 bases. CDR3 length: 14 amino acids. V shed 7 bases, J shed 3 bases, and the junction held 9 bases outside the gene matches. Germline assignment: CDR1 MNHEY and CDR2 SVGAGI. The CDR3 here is CASTRSGDLYEQYF. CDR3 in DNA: TGTGCCAGCACCCGAAGCGGGGACCTCTACGAGCAGTACTTC.

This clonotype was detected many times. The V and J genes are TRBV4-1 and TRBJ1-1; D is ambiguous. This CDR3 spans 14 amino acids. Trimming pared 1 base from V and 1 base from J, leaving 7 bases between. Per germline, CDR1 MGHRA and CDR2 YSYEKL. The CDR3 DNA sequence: TGCGCCAGCAGCCAAGCTTCTGAGAACACTGAAGCTTTCTTT. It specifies CASSQASENTEAFF.

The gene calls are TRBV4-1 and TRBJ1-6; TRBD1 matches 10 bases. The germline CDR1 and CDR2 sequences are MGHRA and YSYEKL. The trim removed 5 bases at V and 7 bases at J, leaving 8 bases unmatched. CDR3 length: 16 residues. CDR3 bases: TGCGCCAGCAGCACCCGACAGGGGGCGGACAATTCACCCCTCCACTTT. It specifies CASSTRQGADNSPLHF.